This T cell receptor beta chain was captured by sequencing in a study of cytomegalovirus exposure and HLA in healthy donors. General observations from the study: The HLA-A and HLA-B alleles of most subjects were reportedly predicted accurately from TCR beta sequences. Some V segments, including TRBV6-2 and TRBV6-3, were excluded as indistinguishable. The likely explanation for a cluster of highly shared sequence variants was sequencing artifact.

The CDR3 is 15 amino acids. Between the trimmed V and J ends, which lost 6 bases and 1 base, there was a span of 17 bases. Germline assignment: CDR1 SGHRS and CDR2 YFSETQ. Primers for the PCR totalled 60 Vbeta and 13 Jbeta. Assay used: immunoSEQ multiplex PCR; TCRdb lists only in-frame clones, some missing. The data hold under 200,000 clones, with around 80% observed a single time. In the case of this clone: What it binds is unknown.

The sequence came from a girl aged 5-17 years in good health and CMV-seropositive. The chain carries TRBV5-1 and TRBJ2-7, with D perhaps TRBD2 (7 bases). Sequencing was done on a sample of PBMCs. The CDR3 region has the DNA TGCGCCAGCATCCCGGTGGCGGGGGCATCCTACGAGCAGTACTTC. The encoded protein is CASIPVAGASYEQYF.